A selection of T cell receptor beta chains follows, all from one sample in a study of blood T cell repertoires in COVID-19. Clones were read by immunoSEQ multiplex PCR, and TCRdb kept only the in-frame ones, dropping some. The sample consists of approximately 230,000 clones, around 84% of them appearing once. The sample was peripheral blood. Every receptor here comes from a man younger than 45 with active or convalescent COVID-19. Both conserved end residues are trimmed from each CDR3. Clone size appears in some rows only: once, few, many, or a class for an expanded clone.

NA,TRBJ2-7,TRBV7-6,ASSFQTSGPNEQY
NA,TRBJ2-5,TRBV5-4,ASSYPGTPQETQY
NA,TRBJ1-4,TRBV4-3,ASSQDAGGDEKLF
NA,TRBJ1-3,TRBV5-1,ASSPPGNTIY
NA,TRBJ2-2,TRBV11-3,ASTAGTTNTGELF
NA,TRBJ2-7,TRBV3-1/TRBV3-2,ASSQTSGSLYEQY
NA,TRBJ2-1,TRBV19,ASSWEAGGYNEQF
NA,TRBJ2-5,TRBV2,ASSSSGYQETQY
NA,TRBJ2-7,TRBV28,ASSLAFSEQY
NA,TRBJ1-2,TRBV30,AWSGRSDGIYGYT
few,TRBJ1-5,TRBV28,ASTPGLNVQPQH
NA,TRBJ2-3,TRBV4-3,ASSQDLNSAGSRTDTQY
NA,TRBJ1-2,TRBV5-1,ASKQDRGYWDYGYT
NA,TRBJ1-2,TRBV28,ASSLGGAHGYT
NA,TRBJ1-3,TRBV7-9,ASSLREGNTIY
NA,TRBJ2-7,TRBV11-1,ASRKGTSGTYEQY
NA,TRBJ2-7,TRBV7-2,ASSLEILVGYEQY
NA,TRBJ2-5,TRBV6-5,ASKGQGLQTQY
NA,TRBJ2-3,TRBV3-1/TRBV3-2,ASRGGPDTQY
NA,TRBJ2-3,TRBV4-1,ASSQVVAGGGRSTDTQY
NA,TRBJ1-2,TRBV3-1/TRBV3-2,ASSPGQNYGYT
once,TRBJ2-3,TRBV10-1,ASSDPSGQGKTDTDTQY
NA,TRBJ2-7,TRBV7-2,ASSLGLSSYEQY
NA,TRBJ2-1,TRBV9,ASSVEAGGYNEQF
NA,TRBJ2-1,TRBV4-1,ASSPTEQVHEQF
NA,TRBJ2-1,TRBV5-1,ASSPGTGVEQF
many,TRBJ2-5,TRBV27,ATSSRGWKTQY
NA,TRBJ2-5,TRBV6-2/TRBV6-3,ASSYGLAGETLETQY
few,TRBJ1-5,TRBV6-5,ASSYRLPGEGQPQH
NA,TRBJ1-2,TRBV7-2,ASVPGTGRGYT
NA,TRBJ2-7,TRBV27,ASSLVGSSYEQY
NA,TRBJ2-7,TRBV9,ASSVGTGRYEQY
NA,TRBJ2-7,TRBV9,ASSVDDSSPYEQY
NA,TRBJ2-3,TRBV30,AWSALDRGSTDTQY
NA,TRBJ2-1,TRBV7-3,ASSLNQGQLRLAGILNEQF
NA,TRBJ2-2,TRBV6-6,ASSYATGTGELF
NA,TRBJ1-4,TRBV6-5,ASSRTDEKLF
NA,TRBJ1-1,TRBV6-2/TRBV6-3,ASSYSNRGLTEAF
NA,TRBJ1-3,TRBV28,ASSSPGQTPGNTIY
NA,TRBJ2-1,TRBV5-4,ASSRQHFNEQF
NA,TRBJ1-1,TRBV5-1,ASSLGPGKNTEAF
once,TRBJ2-7,TRBV5-4,ASSPSGALPIYEQY
NA,TRBJ1-2,TRBV5-6,ASSPGTGANYGYT
NA,TRBJ1-5,TRBV19,ASSKAGGQPQH
few,TRBJ1-1,TRBV28,ASSPIATGRAF
NA,TRBJ2-7,TRBV6-5,ASRPPTGGSYEQY
NA,TRBJ1-6,TRBV30,AWTFNRGNSPLH
NA,TRBJ2-1,TRBV29-1,SVGRLSSYNEQF
NA,TRBJ1-5,TRBV19,ASSINGYQPQH
NA,TRBJ2-3,TRBV6-4,ASSERVPPDTQY
few,TRBJ1-5,TRBV28,ASRKSGTGKGSNQPQH
NA,TRBJ2-1,TRBV30,AWSVNPGAKGSEQF
NA,TRBJ1-2,TRBV28,ASTFPPYGYT
NA,TRBJ2-6,TRBV30,AWGPGAGANVLT
NA,TRBJ2-7,TRBV3-1/TRBV3-2,ASSQEKGGEASYEQY